This T cell receptor (beta chain) comes out of a study of shared clonotypes between healthy human individuals. Study-wide results and limits: Having only a few donors restricted how much genetic and exposure-history diversity was captured. Sequencing depth was expected to affect clonotype sharing among donors. A handful of donors showed sharing of approximately 5% of naive CD4 clonotypes.

V lost 8 bases and J lost 2; bases outside the gene matches: 6. Germline V gene data show CDR1 as MRHNA and CDR2 as SNTAGT. The CDR3 contains 14 residues. Investigators divided CD4+ cells into CD45RA+ naive and CD45RA-negative memory subsets. Profiled with immunoSEQ multiplex PCR; TCRdb holds only in-frame clones, not every one. The sample has a few hundred thousand clones; around two thirds are singletons. Points on this clone: Its antigen is currently unknown.

Sequenced: memory CD4+ T cells sorted from blood. Subset of the sample: CD45RA-negative fraction. The rearrangement links TRBV6-4 to TRBJ1-5; TRBD1 agrees at 7 bases. This sequence originates from a man aged 30 to 39 in good health. This CDR3 is CASPGGGGNQPQHF. CDR3 nucleotide sequence: TGTGCCAGCCCAGGAGGGGGCGGCAATCAGCCCCAGCATTTT.